This T cell receptor beta chain comes out of a study of blood T cell repertoires in COVID-19. V was clipped by 3 bases and J by 3 bases, with 12 bases between them. Germline assignment: CDR1 MDHEN and CDR2 SYDVKM. There are 15 residues in the CDR3. This clone was picked up a small number of times. Assay used: immunoSEQ multiplex PCR; TCRdb lists only in-frame clones, some missing. The repertoire holds approximately 270,000 clones, around 93% seen once, with 2.5% to 3% in the top ten. What was sequenced was PBMCs or T cells enriched from blood (not recorded which). The rearrangement joins TRBV28 to TRBJ1-5, with D possibly TRBD1 on 6 matching bases. This sequence was found in a man in his forties or fifties who had been exposed to COVID-19. The CDR3 loop reads CASSFSTGFNQPQHF. In DNA, the CDR3 is TGTGCCAGCAGTTTCTCGACAGGCTTCAATCAGCCCCAGCATTTT.